This TCR beta chain was sequenced during a study of blood T cell repertoires in COVID-19. Study overall: Sites across the United States, Italy and Spain contributed samples from acute and convalescent COVID-19.

This clone was observed a single time. Assay: immunoSEQ multiplex PCR; the TCRdb copy retains only in-frame clones and omits some. The sample lists around 460,000 clones; roughly 89% were seen once. The TCR was taken from a man younger than 35 with COVID-19, enrolled during active disease. Sequencing was carried out using peripheral blood.

CDR3: CASRPGTGDTEAFF. The CDR3 DNA is TGTGCCAGTAGACCAGGGACAGGGGACACTGAAGCTTTCTTT. This sequence joins TRBV19 and TRBJ1-1, with TRBD1 identical over 10 bases. V was clipped by 6 bases and J by 3 bases; unmatched bases: 4. The CDR3 runs to 14 residues. The germline V gene has CDR1 LNHDA and CDR2 SQIVND (reference sequence).